Listed below are T cell receptor beta chains from one sample, sequenced in a study of graft-versus-host responses after intestinal transplantation. The method was immunoSEQ multiplex PCR; TCRdb's version includes in-frame clones alone and lacks a portion of them. This table has about 29,000 clones, around 90% appearing once. The input for sequencing was PBMCs, taken around 480 days after intestinal transplantation. Every receptor here comes from a human patient who received an intestinal transplant, so some T cells may come from the graft donor. CDR3s leave out the opening cysteine and the closing phenylalanine or tryptophan.

v_gene: TRBV4-2
CDR3aa: ASSPGGSGNTIY

v_gene: TRBV27
CDR3aa: ASSLYQFSGRANEQF

v_gene: TRBV5-1
CDR3aa: ASPGVVSENSPLH

v_gene: TRBV6-5
CDR3aa: ASSYSIRNTEAF

v_gene: TRBV7-2
CDR3aa: ASRGGGAYTGELF

v_gene: TRBV18
CDR3aa: ASSPPTAYEQY

v_gene: TRBV19
CDR3aa: ASIAGQGFGNQPQH

v_gene: TRBV6-6
CDR3aa: ASSLIVNEQF

v_gene: TRBV5-1
CDR3aa: ASSLAVVTNTGELF

v_gene: TRBV11-2
CDR3aa: ASSLGLWRGDTQY

v_gene: TRBV5-3
CDR3aa: ARSLIFRYRPEQY

v_gene: TRBV6-6
CDR3aa: ASSSGTGMREPQH

v_gene: TRBV5-1
CDR3aa: ASSLGSSGRGTGELF

v_gene: TRBV29-1
CDR3aa: SVGGGTNYGYT

v_gene: TRBV4-1
CDR3aa: ASSGPGRQETQY

v_gene: TRBV2
CDR3aa: ASSEFPQVNSPLH

v_gene: TRBV9
CDR3aa: ASSVAWTLTEAF

v_gene: TRBV7-9
CDR3aa: ASSPRLAVTDTQY

v_gene: TRBV2
CDR3aa: ASNGWAEQF

v_gene: TRBV28
CDR3aa: ASSFLAGAYNEQF

v_gene: TRBV11-2
CDR3aa: ASSVTGENSPLH

v_gene: TRBV11-2
CDR3aa: ASSSFHSYEQY

v_gene: TRBV2
CDR3aa: ASKRTKLTYEQY

v_gene: TRBV7-9
CDR3aa: ASSLRTGVTDTQY

v_gene: TRBV18
CDR3aa: ASSPQEDYEQY

v_gene: TRBV29-1
CDR3aa: SGTGLGNTEAF

v_gene: TRBV11-2
CDR3aa: ASSLGDSYYEQY

v_gene: TRBV7-2
CDR3aa: ASSLVAGQGSYGYT

v_gene: TRBV11-2
CDR3aa: ASSLDGAGRSLGNTIY